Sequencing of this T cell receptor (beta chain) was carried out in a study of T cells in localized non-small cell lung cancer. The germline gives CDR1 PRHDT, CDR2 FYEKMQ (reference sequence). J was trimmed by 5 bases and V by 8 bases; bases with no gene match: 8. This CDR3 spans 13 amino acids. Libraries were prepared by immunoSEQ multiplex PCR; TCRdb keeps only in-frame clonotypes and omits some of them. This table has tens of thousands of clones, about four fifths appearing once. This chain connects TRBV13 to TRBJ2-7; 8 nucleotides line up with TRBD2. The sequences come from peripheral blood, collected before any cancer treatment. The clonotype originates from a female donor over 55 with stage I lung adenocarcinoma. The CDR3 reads CASGSGRRDEQYF. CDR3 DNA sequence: TGTGCCAGCGGGAGCGGGAGAAGGGACGAGCAGTACTTC.